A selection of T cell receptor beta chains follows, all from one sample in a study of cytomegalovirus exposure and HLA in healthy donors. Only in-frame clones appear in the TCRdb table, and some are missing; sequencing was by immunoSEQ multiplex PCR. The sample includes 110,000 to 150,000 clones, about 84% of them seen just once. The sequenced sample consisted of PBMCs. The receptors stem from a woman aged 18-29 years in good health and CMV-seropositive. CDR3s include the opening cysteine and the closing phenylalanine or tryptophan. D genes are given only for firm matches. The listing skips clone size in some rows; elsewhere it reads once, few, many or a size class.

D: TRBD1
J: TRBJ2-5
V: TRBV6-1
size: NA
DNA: TGTGCCAGCAGTCTTGGGACAGGGAGACAAGAGACCCAGTACTTC
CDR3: CASSLGTGRQETQYF

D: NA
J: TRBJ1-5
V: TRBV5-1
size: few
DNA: TGCGCCACCCCTTCCGGAGGGTGGGTGGATCAGCCCCAGCATTTT
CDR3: CATPSGGWVDQPQHF

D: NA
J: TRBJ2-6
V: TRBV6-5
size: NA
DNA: TGTGCCAGCAGTTACTCGAAAGAGATCGTCCTGACTTTC
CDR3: CASSYSKEIVLTF

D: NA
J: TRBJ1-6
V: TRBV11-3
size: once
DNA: TGTGCCAGCAGCTTAAACAATAATTCACCCCTCCACTTT
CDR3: CASSLNNNSPLHF

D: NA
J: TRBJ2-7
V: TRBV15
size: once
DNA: TGTGCCACCAGCGCGGAACGGGTCTCCTACGAGCAGTACTTC
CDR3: CATSAERVSYEQYF

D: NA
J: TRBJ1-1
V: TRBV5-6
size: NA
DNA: TGTGCCAGCAGCTCAAATACCGGGACATCAGCTTTCTTT
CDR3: CASSSNTGTSAFF

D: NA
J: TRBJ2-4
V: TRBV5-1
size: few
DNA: TGCGCCAGCAGCTCGGAATTAGGGGGCATTCAGTACTTC
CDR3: CASSSELGGIQYF

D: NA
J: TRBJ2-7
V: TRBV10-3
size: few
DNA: TGTGCCAGCGCGAGGTTTTTACAGGGATCCTACGAGCAGTACTTC
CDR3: CASARFLQGSYEQYF

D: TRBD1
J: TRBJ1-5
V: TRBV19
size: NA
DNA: TGTGCCAGTAGTATACACCCGGGGACAGGGGGCATTAATCAGCCCCAGCATTTT
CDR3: CASSIHPGTGGINQPQHF

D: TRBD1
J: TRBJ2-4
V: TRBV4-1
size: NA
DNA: TGCGCCAGCAGCCAAGAAGGAGGGACAGGGGGTCTAATCCTAGCCAAAAACATTCAGTACTTC
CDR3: CASSQEGGTGGLILAKNIQYF

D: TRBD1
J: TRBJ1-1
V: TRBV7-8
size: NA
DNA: TGTGCCAGCAGCTTTAACAGGGGGGCAAAAGAAGCTTTCTTT
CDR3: CASSFNRGAKEAFF

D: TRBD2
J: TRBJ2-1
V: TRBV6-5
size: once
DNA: TGTGCCAGCAGTTACCAGCGGGGGTCCAATGAGCAGTTCTTC
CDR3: CASSYQRGSNEQFF